The rows below give T cell receptor beta chains drawn from one sample of a study of chemoradiotherapy in HPV16-positive cancers. Measured with immunoSEQ multiplex PCR; TCRdb has only the in-frame clones, and not every one. The table records about 12,000 clones, approximately 85% of them present only once. Sampling was carried out from a patient who underwent chemoradiotherapy. Receptors originate from a human donor with HPV-associated anogenital cancer. CDR3s include the opening cysteine and the closing phenylalanine or tryptophan. D genes are given only for firm matches. A clone size is listed for some rows: how often the clone was seen (once, few, many), or a class if it is expanded.

v_call: TRBV7-3
j_call: TRBJ2-2
d_call: -
clone_size: few
cdr3_nt: TGTGCCAGCAGCTTAAGCAAGAACACCGGGGAGCTGTTTTTT
cdr3_aa: CASSLSKNTGELFF

v_call: TRBV4-1
j_call: TRBJ1-6
d_call: TRBD1
clone_size: few
cdr3_nt: TGCGCCAGCCGGGACAGGGGGCATCTGGAGAATTCACCCCTCCACTTT
cdr3_aa: CASRDRGHLENSPLHF

v_call: TRBV7-6
j_call: TRBJ1-5
d_call: -
clone_size: -
cdr3_nt: TGTGCCAGCAGCGAGAACGGGAATCAGCCCCAGCATTTT
cdr3_aa: CASSENGNQPQHF

v_call: TRBV9
j_call: TRBJ1-4
d_call: -
clone_size: -
cdr3_nt: TGTGCCAGCAGCATAGGGCCCGCCGGGGGTGAAAAACTGTTTTTT
cdr3_aa: CASSIGPAGGEKLFF

v_call: TRBV11-2
j_call: TRBJ2-5
d_call: -
clone_size: -
cdr3_nt: TGTGCCAGCAGCTTGGTCGGCGGGTCGGGGACCCAGTACTTC
cdr3_aa: CASSLVGGSGTQYF

v_call: TRBV18
j_call: TRBJ2-1
d_call: -
clone_size: -
cdr3_nt: TGTGCCAGCTGTTCCAGCGGTTTCTCCTACAATGAGCAGTTCTTC
cdr3_aa: CASCSSGFSYNEQFF

v_call: TRBV5-1
j_call: TRBJ2-5
d_call: -
clone_size: -
cdr3_nt: TGCGCCAGCAGCTTGGAGGGTTCAGAGACCCAGTACTTC
cdr3_aa: CASSLEGSETQYF

v_call: TRBV27
j_call: TRBJ1-2
d_call: -
clone_size: -
cdr3_nt: TGTGCCAGCAGTTTATCTCCCCCTTCAGCGATCTATGGCTACACCTTC
cdr3_aa: CASSLSPPSAIYGYTF

v_call: TRBV7-9
j_call: TRBJ2-7
d_call: TRBD2
clone_size: -
cdr3_nt: TGTGCCAGCAGCTTAGAGGGCGGGGGGACCTACGAGCAGTACTTC
cdr3_aa: CASSLEGGGTYEQYF

v_call: TRBV30
j_call: TRBJ2-1
d_call: -
clone_size: -
cdr3_nt: TGTGCCTGGGAGGAAGATTGGGAGCAGTTCTTC
cdr3_aa: CAWEEDWEQFF

v_call: TRBV29-1
j_call: TRBJ1-1
d_call: -
clone_size: -
cdr3_nt: TGCAGCGCGAACCGGGACACCGGGACCACATTT
cdr3_aa: CSANRDTGTTF

v_call: TRBV6-5
j_call: TRBJ1-1
d_call: -
clone_size: few
cdr3_nt: TGTGCCAGCAACCGAGGGGGCACTGAAGCTTTCTTT
cdr3_aa: CASNRGGTEAFF

v_call: TRBV5-1
j_call: TRBJ1-1
d_call: -
clone_size: -
cdr3_nt: TGCGCCAGCAGCTTTATCGAACAGCGGTCCGACACTGAAGCTTTCTTT
cdr3_aa: CASSFIEQRSDTEAFF

v_call: TRBV10-2
j_call: TRBJ1-2
d_call: -
clone_size: -
cdr3_nt: TGCGCCAGCAGCCCGGACAGCGATGGGTATGGCTACACCTTC
cdr3_aa: CASSPDSDGYGYTF

v_call: TRBV5-4
j_call: TRBJ1-1
d_call: -
clone_size: -
cdr3_nt: TGTGCCAGCAGCTTGGTTCTGGGTGGGGACACTGAAGCTTTCTTT
cdr3_aa: CASSLVLGGDTEAFF

v_call: TRBV7-2
j_call: TRBJ2-3
d_call: -
clone_size: -
cdr3_nt: TGTGCCAGCAGCTTGGGCCAGGTTTATGGAGATACGCAGTATTTT
cdr3_aa: CASSLGQVYGDTQYF

v_call: TRBV30
j_call: TRBJ1-1
d_call: -
clone_size: -
cdr3_nt: TGTGCCTGGAGTCGTACATGGGGGTCTAACACTGAAGCTTTCTTT
cdr3_aa: CAWSRTWGSNTEAFF

v_call: TRBV7-9
j_call: TRBJ2-3
d_call: -
clone_size: -
cdr3_nt: TGTGCCAGCAGCTTAATAGGAACAGATACGCAGTATTTT
cdr3_aa: CASSLIGTDTQYF

v_call: TRBV28
j_call: TRBJ2-1
d_call: -
clone_size: -
cdr3_nt: TGTGCCAGCAGTTTAGTAGTGGGGGGGGCCAGCGATGAGCAGTTCTTC
cdr3_aa: CASSLVVGGASDEQFF

v_call: TRBV5-1
j_call: TRBJ2-3
d_call: TRBD2
clone_size: -
cdr3_nt: TGCGCCAGCAGCTCAAGCGGGGGGGCTAGCACAGATACGCAGTATTTT
cdr3_aa: CASSSSGGASTDTQYF

v_call: TRBV18
j_call: TRBJ2-3
d_call: -
clone_size: once
cdr3_nt: TGTGCCAGCCTCAATACAGATACGCAGTATTTT
cdr3_aa: CASLNTDTQYF

v_call: TRBV5-1
j_call: TRBJ2-3
d_call: -
clone_size: -
cdr3_nt: TGCGCCTCTACGTCCGTACCCTCAGATACGCAGTATTTT
cdr3_aa: CASTSVPSDTQYF

v_call: TRBV10-3
j_call: TRBJ1-1
d_call: -
clone_size: once
cdr3_nt: TGTGCCATCGGCCTACAGGAGGACACTGAAGCTTTCTTT
cdr3_aa: CAIGLQEDTEAFF

v_call: TRBV14
j_call: TRBJ1-6
d_call: TRBD1
clone_size: few
cdr3_nt: TGTGCCAGCCAGGGGGGCTCCTATAATTCACCCCTCCACTTT
cdr3_aa: CASQGGSYNSPLHF

v_call: TRBV10-3
j_call: TRBJ2-3
d_call: TRBD2
clone_size: -
cdr3_nt: TGTGCCATCAGTGTCGGACTAGCGGGGCCCCAAGATACGCAGTATTTT
cdr3_aa: CAISVGLAGPQDTQYF

v_call: TRBV30
j_call: TRBJ1-6
d_call: -
clone_size: -
cdr3_nt: TGTGCCTGGAACGCAGGGTTTTCCTATAATTCACCCCTCCACTTT
cdr3_aa: CAWNAGFSYNSPLHF

v_call: TRBV2
j_call: TRBJ2-5
d_call: -
clone_size: -
cdr3_nt: TGTGCCAGCACCCTCCCCGGGGCGGGAAAAGAGACCCAGTACTTC
cdr3_aa: CASTLPGAGKETQYF

v_call: TRBV5-8
j_call: TRBJ1-1
d_call: TRBD1
clone_size: -
cdr3_nt: TGTGCCAGCAGCTTGGGGACAGGGGTAATTTCGACTGAAGCTTTCTTT
cdr3_aa: CASSLGTGVISTEAFF

v_call: TRBV9
j_call: TRBJ2-7
d_call: -
clone_size: -
cdr3_nt: TGTGCCAGCAGCGTCTCCGCGGGCGAGCAGTACTTC
cdr3_aa: CASSVSAGEQYF

v_call: TRBV4-3
j_call: TRBJ1-6
d_call: -
clone_size: -
cdr3_nt: TGCGCCAGCAGCGATATACAGGGAGGACCGAATTCACCCCTCCACTTT
cdr3_aa: CASSDIQGGPNSPLHF

v_call: TRBV27
j_call: TRBJ1-1
d_call: -
clone_size: -
cdr3_nt: TGTGCCAGCAGTTTCAGAAATAGAAACACTGAAGCTTTCTTT
cdr3_aa: CASSFRNRNTEAFF

v_call: TRBV4-2
j_call: TRBJ2-7
d_call: -
clone_size: -
cdr3_nt: TGTGCCAGCAGCCAACTAGACCAGGGGCTCGAGCAGTACTTC
cdr3_aa: CASSQLDQGLEQYF

v_call: TRBV9
j_call: TRBJ1-2
d_call: -
clone_size: -
cdr3_nt: TGTGCCAGCAGCATCCAAGGAGGGAACTATGGCTACACCTTC
cdr3_aa: CASSIQGGNYGYTF

v_call: TRBV30
j_call: TRBJ1-5
d_call: -
clone_size: -
cdr3_nt: TGTGCCTGGAGTCCGGGGGATCAGCCCCAGCATTTT
cdr3_aa: CAWSPGDQPQHF

v_call: TRBV4-1
j_call: TRBJ2-7
d_call: -
clone_size: once
cdr3_nt: TGCGCCAGCAGCCACGCGGATGGCTCCTACGAGCAGTACTTC
cdr3_aa: CASSHADGSYEQYF

v_call: TRBV27
j_call: TRBJ1-5
d_call: TRBD1
clone_size: once
cdr3_nt: TGTGCCAGCAGTTCCGCCAGGGGGCCGGGTCAGCCCCAGCATTTT
cdr3_aa: CASSSARGPGQPQHF

v_call: TRBV9
j_call: TRBJ2-6
d_call: -
clone_size: few
cdr3_nt: TGTGCCAGCAGCGTAGTTGGAAACTCTGGGGCCAACGTCCTGACTTTC
cdr3_aa: CASSVVGNSGANVLTF

v_call: TRBV19
j_call: TRBJ1-4
d_call: -
clone_size: -
cdr3_nt: TGTGCCAGTAGTATCTATGCAACTAATGAAAAACTGTTTTTT
cdr3_aa: CASSIYATNEKLFF

v_call: TRBV27
j_call: TRBJ2-1
d_call: -
clone_size: few
cdr3_nt: TGTGCCAGCAGTTCCCGCAATGAGCAGTTCTTC
cdr3_aa: CASSSRNEQFF

v_call: TRBV30
j_call: TRBJ2-2
d_call: -
clone_size: -
cdr3_nt: TGTGCCTGGAGTGGTCTTCTCACCGGGGAGCTGTTTTTT
cdr3_aa: CAWSGLLTGELFF

v_call: TRBV7-9
j_call: TRBJ1-1
d_call: -
clone_size: once
cdr3_nt: TGTGCCAGCAGCTTAGAAGCGTCAGAAGCTTTCTTT
cdr3_aa: CASSLEASEAFF

v_call: TRBV10-3
j_call: TRBJ2-3
d_call: -
clone_size: -
cdr3_nt: TGTGCCATCTCCCGGGCAGATACGCAGTATTTT
cdr3_aa: CAISRADTQYF

v_call: TRBV28
j_call: TRBJ2-5
d_call: TRBD2
clone_size: -
cdr3_nt: TGTGCCAGCAGGGGGACTAGCGGGGGGCGAGGGTGGGAGACCCAGTACTTC
cdr3_aa: CASRGTSGGRGWETQYF

v_call: TRBV2
j_call: TRBJ2-1
d_call: -
clone_size: -
cdr3_nt: TGTGCCAGCAGTGATTTTCAATTAGTGATCTTC
cdr3_aa: CASSDFQLVIF